The TCR beta chain under discussion was sequenced for a study of control samples from healthy donors and cancer patients. Produced via immunoSEQ multiplex PCR; TCRdb's table is partial and in-frame only. There are 100,000 or so clones in the sample; roughly three quarters occur only once, and approximately 10% lies in the top ten. The table lists this clone with a count of one. The V segment lost 5 bases and the J segment 1 base; nucleotides outside the gene matches: 12. The length of the CDR3 is 17 residues. The germline CDR1 and CDR2 sequences are SGHAT and FQNNGV. J is TRBJ1-2 and V is TRBV11-2, with 8 bases lining up with TRBD1. This TCR derives from a woman in her twenties or thirties in good health. Source material: blood. CDR3 coding DNA: TGTGCCAGCAGCGCCGGGGGTACAGGGGGTCTTAACTATGGCTACACCTTC. Residues: CASSAGGTGGLNYGYTF.